A single sample gave rise to the 16 T cell receptor beta chains below, sequenced in a study of neurological immune-mediated disorders (dated 2019 in TCRdb). The library was generated by 5' RACE. The sequencer was an Illumina HiSeq 2500. Starting from the raw public reads, TCRdb applied fastp trimming at Q25, assembled clones with MiXCR and retained in-frame beta chains. CDR3 protein sequences are deduplicated, and each keeps its most common genes and DNA. In all, the sample holds some 60,000 distinct CDR3 sequences, and around 3.5% of those were seen once. Clones ranked in the top ten supply under 3.5% of the sample. Sequencing input: PBMCs. The receptors derive from a woman aged 25 to 39 with multiple sclerosis.

This clonotype was picked up many times. The rearrangement joins TRBV2 to TRBJ2-1; possible D gene TRBD2, 5 bases. CDR1 is SNHLY and CDR2 is FYNNEI in the germline V gene. CDR3 length: 14 amino acids. The CDR3 DNA is TGTGCTGGGAGAGGAGCGAGGGCTTTCAATGAGCAGTTCTTC. It encodes CAGRGARAFNEQFF.

For this clonotype: This may stem from a read error, because a much larger clone lies one nucleotide away. The V call is TRBV12-3 or TRBV12-4, the J call TRBJ1-2; D not certain. V shed 5 bases and J shed 3 bases, with 13 bases lying between them. The CDR3 is made up of 14 amino acids. The CDR3 spells CASSPSGKHYGYTF. As DNA, the CDR3 is TGTGCCAGCAGTCCGTCGGGAAAGCACTATGGCTACACCTTC.

Ten or more counts support this clonotype. Relative to the germline gene, one junction end is altered; a read error may explain this. This chain uses TRBV10-3 with TRBJ1-6; D gene uncertain. The CDR3 runs to 15 residues. Germline V gives CDR1 ENHRY, CDR2 SYGVKD. The CDR3 DNA reads as TGTGCCATCAAGGAGGGAGGCTCCTATAATTCACCCCTCAACTTT. Its translation is CAIKEGGSYNSPLNF.

This clonotype was detected many times. The rearrangement uses TRBV7-2 and TRBJ2-7; the match to TRBD1 covers 9 bases. The germline gives CDR1 SGHTA, CDR2 FQGNSA. The CDR3 totals 15 residues. Germline trimming cut 1 base from V and 5 bases from J; bases unmatched to any gene: 6. CDR3 region: CASSLVGQGIHEQYF. For the CDR3, the DNA is TGTGCCAGCAGCTTAGTGGGACAGGGCATCCACGAGCAGTACTTC. Full variable domain (remainder filled in from reference TRBV7-2 and TRBJ2-7): GAGVSQSPSNKVTEKGKDVELRCDPISGHTALYWYRQSLGQGLEFLIYFQGNSAPDKSGLPSDRFSAERTGGSVSTLTIQRTQQEDSAVYLCASSLVGQGIHEQYFGPGTRLTVT.

This clonotype came up many times. The chain links TRBV10-3 to TRBJ2-3; TRBD2 matches at 8 bases. After removal of 3 bases from V and 4 bases from J, the junction contained 9 bases not matched to a gene. CDR3 size: 16 residues. CDR1 ENHRY and CDR2 SYGVKD come from the germline V gene. Here the CDR3 reads CAISDRGGAGPDTQYF. The CDR3 DNA follows: TGTGCCATCAGTGATCGGGGGGGGGCAGGGCCAGATACGCAGTATTTT.

The table lists this clonotype with many counts. J is TRBJ2-5 and V is TRBV5-1; possibly TRBD2 for D (5 bases). V was cut by 1 base and J by 6 bases, with 13 bases left in between. There are 14 residues in the CDR3. Germline V gene lookup returns CDR1 SGHRS and CDR2 YFSETQ. The CDR3, as DNA: TGCGCCAGCAGCTTGTCCCTAGCTTTGAAGACCCAGTACTTC. Residues: CASSLSLALKTQYF.

This clonotype was found many times. The chain employs TRBV5-1 and TRBJ1-4; TRBD1 matches 8 bases. The CDR3 is 15 residues long. CDR1 and CDR2 (germline): SGHRS, YFSETQ. Germline trimming cut 0 bases from V and 4 bases from J; bases unmatched to any gene: 2. CDR3 sequence reads: CASSLAGGDNEKLFF. Here the CDR3 DNA reads TGCGCCAGCAGCTTGGCAGGGGGCGATAATGAAAAACTGTTTTTT.

This clonotype was recorded at least ten times. The CDR3 is CASSKGASAPGQIYNEQFF. CDR3 DNA sequence: TGTGCCAGCAGCAAAGGCGCGTCGGCTCCGGGACAGATCTACAATGAGCAGTTCTTC. The rearrangement joins TRBV21-1 to TRBJ2-1; the D call TRBD1 from the table was never checked on the DNA. TRBV21-1 is assigned pseudogene status. The CDR3 runs 19 residues.

This clonotype was picked up many times. J is TRBJ1-2 and V is TRBV5-5; D is perhaps TRBD1 (5 bases). This CDR3 spans 16 amino acids. Germline V CDR1 and CDR2: SGHKS, YYEKEE (reference sequence). Trimming took off 0 bases at V and 4 bases at J, with 16 bases between the two ends. CDR3 protein: CASSLDPRGASYGYTF. The CDR3 bases are TGTGCCAGCAGCTTGGACCCCAGAGGGGCTTCCTATGGCTACACCTTC.

This clonotype was seen more than once but under ten times. This sequence joins TRBV4-3 and TRBJ2-6; 7 bases are shared with TRBD2. V lost 4 bases and J lost 5; bases outside the gene matches: 8. The CDR3 runs 16 residues. Germline CDR1 LGHNA, CDR2 YSLEER. As DNA, the CDR3 is TGCGCCAGCAGCCTTGGTCTGGGGGGGAGGGCCAACGTCCTGACTTTC. Translating it yields CASSLGLGGRANVLTF.

This clonotype was observed a handful of times. An end of the junction differs from the germline gene, which may be a read error. V gene TRBV10-2 combines with J gene TRBJ1-5; D is unresolved. The CDR3 covers 13 residues. The germline V gene encodes CDR1 WSHSY and CDR2 SAAADI. The DNA for the CDR3 is TGCGCCAGCAGTCCCGCAGGTATTCAGCCCCAGAATTTT. Its protein is CASSPAGIQPQNF.

Details on this clonotype: It is likely a read error, because the conserved phenylalanine at the end of the CDR3 is missing. The CDR3 DNA follows: TGTGCCAGCAGTAGACAGTACGAGCAGTACAAC. Protein product: CASSRQYEQYN. The rearrangement links TRBV12-3 or TRBV12-4 to TRBJ2-7; D may be TRBD1 (5 bases). V shed 5 bases and J shed 4 bases, with 6 bases lying between them. This CDR3 has 11 residues.

This clonotype was picked up many times. The chain combines TRBV12-3 or TRBV12-4 with TRBJ2-1; D perhaps matches TRBD2 (5 bases). V was clipped by 5 bases and J by 12 bases, with 11 bases between them. This CDR3 spans 11 amino acids. DNA of the CDR3: TGTGCCAGCAGTAGGGAGCGGTGGCAGTTCTTC. Amino acids: CASSRERWQFF.

This clonotype has at least ten counts. V gene TRBV20-1 combines with J gene TRBJ2-5, with 9 bases lining up with TRBD1. CDR3 size: 14 residues. Germline V CDR1 and CDR2: DFQATT, SNEGSKA (reference sequence). The junction had 7 bases not matched to a gene; V was cut back by 3 bases and J by 5 bases. Written as DNA, the CDR3 is TGCAGTGCTAGTCGGGGACAGGGTTTTGAGACCCAGTACTTC. The encoded protein is CSASRGQGFETQYF.

A few counts support this clonotype. CDR3 DNA: TGCAGTGCTAGGGGCGGGAAGGGAAGCGGTAAGGAGTTTTTT. Amino acid sequence: CSARGGKGSGKEFF. The V gene is TRBV20-1, the J gene TRBJ1-4, with D uncertain. Germline V lookup: CDR1 DFQATT, CDR2 SNEGSKA (reference sequence). V gave up 3 bases and J gave up 16 bases, with 24 bases separating them. The CDR3 length is 14 residues.

This clonotype was seen many times. CDR3 amino acids: CASSEVGGYGYTF. The CDR3 DNA sequence: TGTGCCAGCAGTGAAGTGGGGGGCTATGGCTACACCTTC. The chain links TRBV2 to TRBJ1-2, with D maybe TRBD1 (5 bases). The V and J ends lost 1 base and 4 bases respectively, with 7 bases between them. CDR1 SNHLY and CDR2 FYNNEI come from the germline V gene. The CDR3 length is 13 residues.